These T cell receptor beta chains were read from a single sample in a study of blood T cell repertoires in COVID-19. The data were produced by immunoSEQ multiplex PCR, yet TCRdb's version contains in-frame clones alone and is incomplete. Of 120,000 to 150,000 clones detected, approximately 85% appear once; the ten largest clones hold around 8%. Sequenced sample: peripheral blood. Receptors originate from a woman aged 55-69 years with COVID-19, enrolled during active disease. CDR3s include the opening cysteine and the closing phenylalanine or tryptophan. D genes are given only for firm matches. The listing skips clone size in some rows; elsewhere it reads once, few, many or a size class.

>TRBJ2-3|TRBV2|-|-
CASSKASQEGDTQYF
TGTGCCAGCAGTAAGGCGTCTCAGGAGGGAGATACGCAGTATTTT
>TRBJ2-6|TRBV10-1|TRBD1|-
CATKARDSLSGANVLTF
TGCGCCACCAAAGCCCGGGACAGTCTCTCTGGGGCCAACGTCCTGACTTTC
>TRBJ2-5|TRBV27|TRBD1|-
CASSRTGGIGTQYF
TGTGCCAGCAGCCGGACAGGGGGGATCGGGACCCAGTACTTC
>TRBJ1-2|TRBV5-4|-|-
CASSLAGTPVYGYTF
TGTGCCAGCAGCTTGGCGGGAACTCCGGTCTATGGCTACACCTTC
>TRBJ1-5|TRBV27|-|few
CASSLSVQAVWPQHF
TGTGCCAGCAGTTTATCGGTTCAGGCCGTGTGGCCCCAGCATTTT
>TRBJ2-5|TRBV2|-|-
CASSLGLQETQYF
TGTGCCAGCAGCCTGGGACTCCAAGAGACCCAGTACTTC
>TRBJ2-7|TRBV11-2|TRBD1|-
CASSGDRVHEQYF
TGTGCCAGCAGCGGGGACAGGGTCCACGAGCAGTACTTC
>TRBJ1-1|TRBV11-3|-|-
CASSLDMNTEAFF
TGTGCCAGCAGCTTAGATATGAACACTGAAGCTTTCTTT
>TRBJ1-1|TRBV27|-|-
CASSLEGASMNTEAFF
TGTGCCAGCAGTTTGGAGGGCGCCTCGATGAACACTGAAGCTTTCTTT
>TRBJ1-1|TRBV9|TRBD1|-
CASSVAPRGHTEAFF
TGTGCCAGCAGCGTCGCCCCTAGGGGGCACACTGAAGCTTTCTTT
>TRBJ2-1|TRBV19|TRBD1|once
CASSIGQGAYNEQFF
TGTGCCAGTAGTATCGGACAGGGGGCCTACAATGAGCAGTTCTTC
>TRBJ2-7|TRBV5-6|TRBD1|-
CASSSTIGDSSYEQYF
TGTGCCAGCAGCTCGACCATAGGGGACAGCTCCTACGAGCAGTACTTC
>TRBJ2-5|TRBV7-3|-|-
CASSLLVQETQYF
TGTGCCAGCAGCCTACTAGTCCAAGAGACCCAGTACTTC
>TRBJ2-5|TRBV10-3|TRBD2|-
CAISESSGGQLETQYF
TGTGCCATCAGTGAGTCTAGCGGGGGCCAACTAGAGACCCAGTACTTC
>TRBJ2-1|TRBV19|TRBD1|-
CASSTSRQGNSNEQFF
TGTGCCAGTAGCACCTCCAGACAGGGAAATTCCAATGAGCAGTTCTTC
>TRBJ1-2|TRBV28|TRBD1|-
CASSSQGDRGRYGYTF
TGTGCCAGCAGCTCTCAAGGGGACAGGGGACGGTATGGCTACACCTTC
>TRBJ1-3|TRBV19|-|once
CASSLISEVSGNTIYF
TGTGCCAGTAGTCTGATATCAGAGGTGTCTGGAAACACCATATATTTT
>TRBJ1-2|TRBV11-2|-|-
CASSLERTDFYGYTF
TGTGCCAGCAGCTTAGAACGGACAGATTTCTATGGCTACACCTTC
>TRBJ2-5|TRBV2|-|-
CASSEERQETQYF
TGTGCCAGCAGTGAAGAGCGACAAGAGACCCAGTACTTC
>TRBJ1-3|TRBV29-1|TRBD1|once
CSVNRGPGNTIYF
TGCAGCGTCAACAGGGGGCCGGGAAACACCATATATTTT
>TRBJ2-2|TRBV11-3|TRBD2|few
CASSPRLAGRPGELFF
TGTGCCAGCAGCCCACGACTAGCGGGGCGGCCCGGGGAGCTGTTTTTT
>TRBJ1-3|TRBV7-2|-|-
CASSLAPGGNTIYF
TGTGCCAGCAGCTTAGCCCCGGGGGGAAACACCATATATTTT
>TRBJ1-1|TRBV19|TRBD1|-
CASGVWDSEAFF
TGTGCCAGTGGAGTATGGGACAGTGAAGCTTTCTTT
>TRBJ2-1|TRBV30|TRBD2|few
CAWATSGGQFF
TGTGCCTGGGCGACTAGCGGGGGGCAGTTCTTC
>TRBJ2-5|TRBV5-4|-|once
CASSQSPGEGETQYF
TGTGCCAGCAGCCAGTCACCAGGGGAAGGTGAGACCCAGTACTTC
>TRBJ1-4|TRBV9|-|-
CASSVDPGGMEKLFF
TGTGCCAGCAGCGTAGATCCGGGGGGGATGGAAAAACTGTTTTTT
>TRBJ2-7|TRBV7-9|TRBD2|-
CASSSGLASHEQYF
TGTGCCAGCAGCTCGGGACTAGCGTCCCACGAGCAGTACTTC
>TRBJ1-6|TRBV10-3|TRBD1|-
CAISETGDNSPLHF
TGTGCCATCAGTGAGACAGGGGATAATTCACCCCTCCACTTT
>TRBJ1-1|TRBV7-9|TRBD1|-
CASSDGTGGLNMNTEAFF
TGTGCCAGCAGCGATGGGACAGGGGGTCTTAACATGAACACTGAAGCTTTCTTT
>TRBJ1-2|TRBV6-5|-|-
CASRKDRFYGYTF
TGTGCCAGCAGAAAAGACAGGTTCTATGGCTACACCTTC
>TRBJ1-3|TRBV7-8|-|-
CASSLVFQGGSSGNTIYF
TGTGCCAGCAGCTTAGTTTTCCAGGGCGGAAGCTCTGGAAACACCATATATTTT
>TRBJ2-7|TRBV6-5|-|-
CASSTRTVPSYEQYF
TGTGCCAGCAGCACCCGGACAGTCCCCTCCTACGAGCAGTACTTC
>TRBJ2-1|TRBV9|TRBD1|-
CASSVVRGTGDGDEQFF
TGTGCCAGCAGCGTAGTCCGGGGGACAGGGGACGGGGATGAGCAGTTCTTC
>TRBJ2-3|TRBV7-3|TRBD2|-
CASSRLAGGLSADTQYF
TGTGCCAGCAGCCGACTAGCGGGGGGGCTCTCCGCAGATACGCAGTATTTT
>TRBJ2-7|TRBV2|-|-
CATWKQGRSLGEQYF
TGTGCCACCTGGAAACAGGGTAGGTCACTTGGCGAGCAGTACTTC
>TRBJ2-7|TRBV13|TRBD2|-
CASGRGSSYEQYF
TGTGCCAGCGGGCGGGGGAGCTCCTACGAGCAGTACTTC
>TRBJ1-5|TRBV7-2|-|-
CASSLTGNSNQPQHF
TGTGCCAGCAGCTTAACCGGTAATAGCAATCAGCCCCAGCATTTT